Given below is one T cell receptor (beta chain) in context. This specimen comes from a study of OX40 agonist ivuxolimab in advanced cancers. Profiling relied on immunoSEQ multiplex PCR, and the TCRdb table lists in-frame clones only, not all of them. Here the sample spans about 76,000 clones, roughly 87% being singletons. The material was CD4+ or CD8+ T cells sorted from blood, obtained in a trial of the OX40 agonist ivuxolimab. The receptor was derived from an adult with an advanced solid tumor such as melanoma, head and neck, liver or kidney cancer.

The CDR3 region has the DNA TGTGCCAGCAGCCCCCAAGCGCTGGGGAATGAGCAGTTCTTC. This codes for CASSPQALGNEQFF. The J gene is TRBJ2-1, the V gene TRBV11-3; D remains unclear. This CDR3 spans 14 amino acids. Germline loops: CDR1 SGHNT, CDR2 YENEEA. Trimming removed 5 bases at V and 7 bases at J, with 15 bases between.